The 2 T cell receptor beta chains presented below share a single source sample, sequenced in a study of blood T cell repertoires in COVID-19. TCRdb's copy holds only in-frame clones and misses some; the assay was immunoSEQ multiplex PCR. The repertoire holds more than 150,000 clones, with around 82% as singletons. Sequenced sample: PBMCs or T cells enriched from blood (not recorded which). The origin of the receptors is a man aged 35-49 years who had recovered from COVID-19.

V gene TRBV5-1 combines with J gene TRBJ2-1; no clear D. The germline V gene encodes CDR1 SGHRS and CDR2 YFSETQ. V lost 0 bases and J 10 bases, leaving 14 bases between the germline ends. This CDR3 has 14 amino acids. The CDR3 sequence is CASSLGPPQAEQFF. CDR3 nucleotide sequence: TGCGCCAGCAGCTTGGGGCCGCCCCAGGCGGAGCAGTTCTTC.

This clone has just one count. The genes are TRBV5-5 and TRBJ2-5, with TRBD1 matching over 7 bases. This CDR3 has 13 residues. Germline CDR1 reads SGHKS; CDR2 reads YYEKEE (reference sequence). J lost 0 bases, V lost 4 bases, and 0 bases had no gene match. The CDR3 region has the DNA TGTGCCAGCAGCGGGACAGACCAAGAGACCCAGTACTTC. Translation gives CASSGTDQETQYF.